This record covers a single T cell receptor beta chain. Its specificity is not known. This specimen belongs to a study of T cells and Merkel cell carcinoma outcomes. Germline V lookup: CDR1 MDHEN, CDR2 SYDVKM. The ends were cut back, 1 base at V and 2 bases at J, with 9 bases in the middle. CDR3 length: 14 residues. TCRdb's copy holds only in-frame clones and misses some; the assay was immunoSEQ multiplex PCR. Of around 2,000 clones detected, over 90% appear once; the ten largest clones hold 1.3% to 1.5%. Study-level points and caveats: Merkel cell carcinoma outcomes were reportedly predicted by repertoire and T-cell density.

This TCR came from a human donor with Merkel cell carcinoma. Source material: tumor tissue from Merkel cell carcinoma. The chain carries TRBV28 and TRBJ2-7; TRBD2 is a possible D gene (5 bases). In DNA, the CDR3 is TGTGCCAGCAGTTTATCGACTATCACCTACGAGCAGTACTTC. As protein: CASSLSTITYEQYF.